A single sample gave rise to the 17 T cell receptor beta chains below, sequenced in a study of blood T cells in healthy people across ages. Then a second PCR, running about 6 to 12 cycles, was carried out with a sample-barcoded 5' primer and a J-beta primer mix. MiXCR was run by TCRdb on the 5' RACE reads, yielding one entry per CDR3 protein. Among about 540,000 distinct CDR3 sequences listed, 24% were seen once. The data were also submitted as part of a second study, on T cells of mothers and their children.

The sequencing sample was made of blood. The receptors were sampled from a boy younger than 18 in good health.

This clonotype was seen a few times. The V and J genes are TRBV29-1 and TRBJ2-5; D is ambiguous. The end of the DNA fits TRBJ2-1 better, so the J call may be wrong. The germline V gene has CDR1 SQVTM and CDR2 ANQGSEA. The CDR3 spans 11 residues. The CDR3 protein is CSVLVVGEQFF. For the CDR3, the DNA is TGCAGCGTTTTAGTCGTGGGTGAGCAGTTCTTC.

The rearrangement joins TRBV24-1 to TRBJ2-3, with 10 bases lining up with TRBD2. Unmatched junction bases numbered 11, after V lost 0 bases and J lost 6 bases. This CDR3 contains 18 residues. Germline CDR1 and CDR2: KGHDR and SFDVKD. For the CDR3, the DNA is TGTGCCACCAGTGATTTGACGACCCTAGCGGGGGACAGGGATACGCAGTATTTT. This translates into CATSDLTTLAGDRDTQYF.

Only one count was recorded for this clonotype. The V call is TRBV7-2, the J call TRBJ1-6; D unclear. Trimming took 5 bases from V and 9 from J, leaving 17 bases between them. The germline CDR1 and CDR2 sequences are SGHTA and FQGNSA. The CDR3 totals 15 residues. As DNA, the CDR3 is TGTGCCAGCAGCCCCAGTCCTAAAGCAGGTTCACCCCTCCACTTT. Protein: CASSPSPKAGSPLHF.

This clonotype was detected only a few times. The J gene is TRBJ1-1, the V gene TRBV3-1, with 8 bases identical to TRBD1. Trimming removed 2 bases from V and 2 bases from J; junction bases left unmatched: 4. The CDR3 sequence is 15 residues long. Germline CDR1 reads LGHDT; CDR2 reads YNNKEL (reference sequence). The CDR3 region is CASSQKGQGNTEAFF. As DNA, the CDR3 is TGTGCCAGCAGCCAAAAAGGACAGGGTAACACTGAAGCTTTCTTT.

The rearrangement links TRBV11-1 to TRBJ2-2; D is possibly TRBD2 (6 bases). The CDR3 is made up of 16 amino acids. V lost 2 bases, J lost 2 bases, and 12 bases lay in between. Germline V gene lookup returns CDR1 SGHAT and CDR2 FQDESV (reference sequence). The CDR3 sequence is CASSLSRGSNTGELFF. The CDR3 DNA reads TGTGCCAGCAGCTTATCACGGGGGAGCAACACCGGGGAGCTGTTTTTT.

This sequence joins TRBV13 and TRBJ2-5; tentative D call: TRBD2 (5 bases). The assigned J gene may be wrong: the sequence end matches TRBJ2-1 better. The germline gives CDR1 PRHDT, CDR2 FYEKMQ (reference sequence). The CDR3 is 13 amino acids. In DNA, the CDR3 is TGTGCCAGCAGCTTAATTGTCGGGGATGAGCAGTTCTTC. Translation gives CASSLIVGDEQFF.

This clonotype occurred a few times. The CDR3 nucleotides are TGCGCCAGCAGCCAAGAGCTCAGGGGCCTCAGCTATGGCTACACCTTC. Residues: CASSQELRGLSYGYTF. The chain couples TRBV4-3 to TRBJ1-2; D may be TRBD1 (6 bases). The CDR3 is 16 amino acids. Between the trimmed V and J ends, which lost 0 bases and 4 bases, there was a span of 15 bases. Germline lookup yields CDR1 LGHNA and CDR2 YSLEER.

The chain recombines TRBV5-1 with TRBJ1-2; D is possibly TRBD1 (6 bases). Germline assignment: CDR1 SGHRS and CDR2 YFSETQ. V was trimmed by 0 bases and J by 6 bases, leaving 15 bases between them. This CDR3 is built from 15 residues. The CDR3 DNA is TGCGCCAGCAGCTTGGTTGCAGGGGCCCTGGATGGCTACACCTTC. This encodes CASSLVAGALDGYTF.

This clonotype was picked up a small number of times. The J gene is TRBJ1-2, the V gene TRBV6-6; 7 nucleotides line up with TRBD1. The CDR3 runs to 17 residues. Germline V gene data show CDR1 as MNHNY and CDR2 as SVGAGI (reference sequence). J gave up 5 bases and V 2 bases, and 14 bases lay outside the gene matches. The CDR3 loop is CASSYPGPGQRLYGYTF. In DNA form, the CDR3 reads TGTGCCAGCAGTTACCCGGGTCCGGGACAGCGACTTTATGGCTACACCTTC.

This clonotype turned up a few times. The chain is built from TRBV29-1 and TRBJ1-1; weak D call: TRBD1 (6 bases). The CDR3 covers 14 residues. Germline V lookup: CDR1 SQVTM, CDR2 ANQGSEA. The V end lost 4 bases, the J end lost 6 bases, and 18 bases lay between the germline ends. Written as DNA, the CDR3 is TGCAGCGTTGGATCCCCCCAGGGGTACGCTGAAGCTTTCTTT. Its protein product is CSVGSPQGYAEAFF.

The V gene is TRBV15, the J gene TRBJ2-3; perhaps TRBD1 as D (5 bases). CDR1 and CDR2 (germline): LNHNV, YYDKDF (reference sequence). CDR3 length: 13 amino acids. Trimming took 0 bases from V and 6 from J, leaving 7 bases between them. CDR3 coding DNA: TGTGCCACCAGCAGAGACAGGGTGGATACGCAGTATTTT. Amino acids: CATSRDRVDTQYF.

This chain connects TRBV9 to TRBJ2-7; D is tentatively TRBD1 or TRBD2 (5 bases each). The germline V gene encodes CDR1 SGDLS and CDR2 YYNGEE. This CDR3 has 15 residues. Trimming cost V 0 bases and J 2 bases, with 12 bases left between them. The CDR3 is CASSVGGDQTYEQYF. In nucleotides, the CDR3 is TGTGCCAGCAGCGTAGGAGGGGACCAAACCTACGAGCAGTACTTC.

The chain has TRBV2 and TRBJ2-5, with D tentatively TRBD2 (6 bases). The CDR3 runs to 13 residues. V shed 7 bases and J shed 11 bases, with 20 bases lying between them. The germline V gene has CDR1 SNHLY and CDR2 FYNNEI. The CDR3 reads CASTRPGLYQQYF. The CDR3 DNA follows: TGTGCCAGCACGCGACCGGGACTCTACCAGCAGTACTTC. Variable domain in full (rest from reference TRBV2 and TRBJ2-5): EPEVTQTPSHQVTQMGQEVILRCVPISNHLYFYWYRQILGQKVEFLVSFYNNEISEKSEIFDDQFSVERPDGSNFTLKIRSTKLEDSAMYFCASTRPGLYQQYFGPGTRLLVL.

CDR3 sequence: CASSLRTAAHYGYTF. The CDR3 DNA sequence: TGTGCCAGCAGTTTAAGAACGGCAGCCCACTATGGCTACACCTTC. The chain is built from TRBV28 and TRBJ1-2; D remains unclear. This CDR3 has 15 residues. Looked up from germline, CDR1 is MDHEN and CDR2 is SYDVKM. The V and J ends lost 2 bases and 3 bases respectively, with 13 bases between them.

There are a few counts of this clonotype. The chain links TRBV14 to TRBJ2-5, with 8 bases identical to TRBD2. The DNA end is more similar to TRBJ2-1, so the J call may be wrong. Germline V gene lookup returns CDR1 SGHDN and CDR2 FVKESK. The CDR3 is 17 amino acids. CDR3 sequence: CASSQVIAGIFYNEQFF. As DNA, the CDR3 is TGTGCCAGCAGCCAAGTGATAGCGGGAATTTTTTACAATGAGCAGTTCTTC.

This chain joins TRBV20-1 and TRBJ2-7; TRBD2 matches 11 bases. The CDR3 consists of 14 residues. The trim removed 3 bases at V and 8 bases at J, leaving 9 bases unmatched. CDR1 and CDR2 (germline): DFQATT, SNEGSKA (reference sequence). CDR3 in amino acids: CSARSSGGPLQQYF. The CDR3 DNA is TGCAGTGCTAGGTCTAGCGGGGGGCCTCTCCAGCAGTACTTC.

This clonotype has ten or more counts. The genes are TRBV7-6 and TRBJ2-1; 9 nucleotides agree with TRBD2. The CDR3 totals 17 residues. The J segment lost 4 bases and the V segment lost 5 bases, leaving 12 bases of the junction unmatched. Germline V gene lookup returns CDR1 SGHVS and CDR2 FNYEAQ. CDR3 region: CASSPHGRGGRYNEQFF. The CDR3 DNA sequence: TGTGCCAGCAGCCCCCATGGGCGGGGGGGCCGTTACAATGAGCAGTTCTTC.